This T cell receptor beta chain was captured by sequencing in a study of PD-1 blockade in mismatch repair-deficient tumors. The wider study: Patients had approximately 11 mismatch repair-deficient cancer types and were previously treated and progressing. Overall study results and limits: Rapid post-treatment expansion, then contraction, generally preceding radiologic response, marked tumor-resident clones.

Some clones are missing from TCRdb's copy, which holds only in-frame ones; the method was immunoSEQ multiplex PCR. The profile shows around 40,000 clones, more than 75% of them singletons. All patients were mismatch repair deficient, assessed by either PCR or immunohistochemistry. Three pembrolizumab responders had their TCRs sequenced. In regard to this clone: Its antigen is undetermined.

V dropped 5 bases and J dropped 3 bases, with 11 bases sitting between them. The CDR3 has 12 amino acids. Germline lookup yields CDR1 GTSNPN and CDR2 SVGIG (reference sequence). The starting material was peripheral blood, obtained 4 weeks after starting pembrolizumab. The source of this sequence is an adult with mismatch repair-deficient cancer. This chain uses TRBV30 with TRBJ2-7, with D tentatively TRBD2 (6 bases). In nucleotides, the CDR3 is TGTGCCTGGGAATTGGGGGGCTACGAGCAGTACTTC. Its protein product is CAWELGGYEQYF.